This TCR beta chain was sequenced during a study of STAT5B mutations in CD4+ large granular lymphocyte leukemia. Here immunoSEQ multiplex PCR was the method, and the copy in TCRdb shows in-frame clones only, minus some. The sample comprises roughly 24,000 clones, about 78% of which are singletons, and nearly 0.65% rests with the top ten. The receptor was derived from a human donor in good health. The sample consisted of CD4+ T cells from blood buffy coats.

Here the CDR3 DNA reads TGTGCCAGTAGTCGGGGTCCCGGAGGACAGGTGAAAGAGACCCAGTACTTC. Its translation: CASSRGPGGQVKETQYF. The chain combines TRBV19 with TRBJ2-5; 7 bases are a match to TRBD1. The germline V gene encodes CDR1 LNHDA and CDR2 SQIVND (reference sequence). V lost 5 bases, J lost 3 bases, and 15 bases stayed unmatched. This CDR3 is 17 amino acids long.